Listed below are T cell receptor beta chains from one sample, sequenced in a study of PD-1 blockade in classical Hodgkin lymphoma. Sequencing used immunoSEQ multiplex PCR; TCRdb keeps in-frame clones, though not all of them. The data hold approximately 45,000 clones, with roughly 90% observed a single time. The sequencing input was peripheral blood mononuclear cells (PBMCs). Source of these receptors: a human donor with classical Hodgkin lymphoma. Both conserved end residues are part of each CDR3. Fields, in order: V gene, J gene, CDR3 protein.

>TRBV19|TRBJ2-1
CASRLGTSVDEQFF
>TRBV5-6|TRBJ2-3
CASSLAGTDTQYF
>TRBV9|TRBJ2-4
CASSTGQGGIQYF
>TRBV29-1|TRBJ1-2
CSAGGGSYGYTF
>TRBV15|TRBJ2-3
CATSSGGQNTDTQYF
>TRBV5-1|TRBJ2-3
CASSFGGLAGGSDTQYF
>TRBV4-1|TRBJ1-6
CASSLLGALKGNSPLHF
>TRBV29-1|TRBJ2-7
CSVVDTTYEQYF
>TRBV6-6|TRBJ1-3
CASSYGQGPGNTIYF
>TRBV28|TRBJ2-7
CASSPQGYEQYF
>TRBV4-1|TRBJ2-2
CASSQEGGRRTGELFF
>TRBV28|TRBJ1-4
CASSLEVPEKLFF
>TRBV10-1|TRBJ2-5
CASSEKGAGKETQYF
>TRBV28|TRBJ2-7
CASSLQGLRGSYEQYF
>TRBV28|TRBJ2-1
CASSLPGLAGVISYNEQFF
>TRBV11-3|TRBJ1-2
CASGGTRVAYGYTF
>TRBV13|TRBJ1-1
CASSKGGEYTEAFF
>TRBV9|TRBJ2-2
CASSVGQANTGELFF
>TRBV9|TRBJ2-5
CASSHNQETQYF
>TRBV11-2|TRBJ1-1
CASSLSQGNTEAFF
>TRBV28|TRBJ1-2
CASSLIRTVYTF
>TRBV7-9|TRBJ1-5
CASSMSRGNQPQHF
>TRBV4-1|TRBJ1-2
CASSQESGGNYGYTF
>TRBV5-1|TRBJ2-1
CASSFGGWLNEQFF
>TRBV5-1|TRBJ2-1
CASSLWPGTSGINEQFF
>TRBV29-1|TRBJ1-1
CSANYILMNTEAFF
>TRBV7-3|TRBJ1-1
CASSLGRGNTEAFF
>TRBV9|TRBJ1-1
CASSVVSGGTEAFF
>TRBV5-8|TRBJ2-1
CASSLLGDRDYNEQFF
>TRBV25-1|TRBJ2-5
CASSEYGGFPGETQYF
>TRBV6-6|TRBJ1-2
CASSPTIDYGYTF
>TRBV5-1|TRBJ2-7
CASSWGLAGYEQYF
>TRBV5-1|TRBJ2-7
CASSLGGGTGDEQYF
>TRBV28|TRBJ1-2
CATGQSANYGYTF
>TRBV2|TRBJ1-1
CASSPDTTEAFF
>TRBV20-1|TRBJ2-3
CSARAGDTQYF
>TRBV10-1|TRBJ2-3
CASSVASTDTQYF
>TRBV29-1|TRBJ1-1
CSVAQGDYTEAFF
>TRBV4-1|TRBJ2-4
CASSPWEGLKAKNIQYF
>TRBV5-6|TRBJ1-5
CASSSLSDRGHRGNQPQHF
>TRBV6-1|TRBJ2-1
CASSDLLAGGGNEQFF
>TRBV5-4|TRBJ2-7
CASSRQNSYEQYF
>TRBV19|TRBJ2-3
CASSIRGRAEDTQYF
>TRBV9|TRBJ2-2
CASSVSALNTGELFF
>TRBV2|TRBJ2-7
CASHWTGPSYEQYF
>TRBV7-7|TRBJ2-7
CASSQGTGTSEQYF
>TRBV30|TRBJ2-1
CASSLARTYNEQFF
>TRBV13|TRBJ1-2
CASSSSSRTRGDGYTF
>TRBV5-4|TRBJ1-5
CASSLGAGQGDPNSNQPQHF
>TRBV7-9|TRBJ2-1
CASSGDGAGATHEQFF
>TRBV10-3|TRBJ1-1
CAISGQGAQTEAFF
>TRBV7-6|TRBJ1-4
CASSSGTGSEKLFF
>TRBV7-9|TRBJ2-1
CASSGVTSGSWTYNEQFF
>TRBV19|TRBJ1-3
CASSGRGRPTGNTIYF
>TRBV7-3|TRBJ1-1
CASSLAGNTEAFF
>TRBV5-1|TRBJ1-2
CASSLKVRPGGYGYTF
>TRBV30|TRBJ2-5
CAYARDSQETQYF